The 23 T cell receptor beta chains below were found in one sample sequenced in a study of blood T cell repertoires in COVID-19. This table comes from immunoSEQ multiplex PCR, and its TCRdb copy is limited to in-frame clones, with some not included. There are 250,000 to 300,000 clones in the sample; 85% occur only once, and 4.5% to 6% lies in the top ten. Sequenced material: peripheral blood. All receptors come from a man in his forties or fifties with active or convalescent COVID-19.

A single count supports this clone. The identical CDR3 is also encoded by other nucleotide sequences in the sample. The V and J genes are TRBV7-2 and TRBJ1-1; D is perhaps TRBD1 (5 bases). This CDR3 has 15 amino acids. Germline values: CDR1 SGHTA, CDR2 FQGNSA. V was pared by 0 bases and J by 0 bases, with 8 bases between. CDR3 coding DNA: TGTGCCAGCAGCTTAGCCCAGGGAATGAACACTGAAGCTTTCTTT. Protein sequence: CASSLAQGMNTEAFF.

The DNA of the CDR3 is TGTGCCAGCAGCTTTAGCGGCAATGAGCAGTTCTTC. Amino acid sequence: CASSFSGNEQFF. V usage is TRBV3-1 (or the pseudogene TRBV3-2) and J usage is TRBJ2-1, with D possibly TRBD2 on 6 matching bases. CDR3 size: 12 residues. Trimming took off 5 bases at V and 6 bases at J, with 8 bases between the two ends. Per germline, CDR1 LGHDT and CDR2 YNNKEL (reference sequence).

This chain links TRBV30 with TRBJ1-5; D remains ambiguous. The CDR3 has 15 residues. Germline V gene lookup returns CDR1 GTSNPN and CDR2 SVGIG (reference sequence). Trimming removed 0 bases from V and 6 bases from J, with 15 bases in between. The CDR3 loop reads CAWSVGSAPSQPQHF. The DNA of the CDR3 is TGTGCCTGGAGTGTAGGGAGTGCACCGAGTCAGCCCCAGCATTTT.

The CDR3 loop is CASSPDAGRVTETQYF. In DNA, the CDR3 is TGCGCCAGCAGTCCGGACGCCGGCAGGGTGACAGAGACCCAGTACTTC. V is TRBV5-1 and J is TRBJ2-5, with TRBD1 as a possible D gene (5 bases). V lost 5 bases to trimming and J lost 4 bases, with 21 bases between them. Looked up from germline, CDR1 is SGHRS and CDR2 is YFSETQ. This CDR3 region has 16 residues.

The chain couples TRBV19 to TRBJ1-5; 9 bases are a match to TRBD1. The junction had 9 bases not matched to a gene; V was cut back by 8 bases and J by 1 base. Germline V lookup: CDR1 LNHDA, CDR2 SQIVND (reference sequence). This CDR3 has 16 amino acids. CDR3 bases: TGTGCCAGTCAAGACAGGGGGGGTTTCAGCAATCAGCCCCAGCATTTT. Protein product: CASQDRGGFSNQPQHF. Based on the CDR3 plus reference TRBV19 and TRBJ1-5, the full variable domain is DGGITQSPKYLFRKEGQNVTLSCEQNLNHDAMYWYRQDPGQGLRLIYYSQIVNDFQKGDIAEGYSVSREKKESFPLTVTSAQKNPTAFYLCASQDRGGFSNQPQHFGDGTRLSIL.

The CDR3 bases are TGTGCCAGCAGCTTTAGCGGAAACTCTTACAATGAGCAGTTCTTC. Encoded protein: CASSFSGNSYNEQFF. The gene calls are TRBV7-3 and TRBJ2-1, with a possible D match to TRBD2 (6 bases). Germline CDR1 is SGHTA and CDR2 is FQGTGA. V lost 3 bases and J 4 bases, leaving 13 bases between the germline ends. The CDR3 runs 15 residues.

The chain has TRBV6-5 and TRBJ2-3; TRBD1 matches 9 bases. Germline CDR1 reads MNHEY; CDR2 reads SVGAGI. The CDR3 length is 15 residues. With V trimmed by 6 bases and J by 6 bases, 10 bases remained unmatched. CDR3 residues: CASRKQGAHMDTQYF. CDR3 bases: TGTGCCAGCAGAAAACAGGGGGCTCACATGGATACGCAGTATTTT.

This chain joins TRBV24-1 and TRBJ2-3; TRBD2 agrees at 13 bases. Germline V gene sequence: CDR1 KGHDR, CDR2 SFDVKD. The ends lost 3 bases at V and 4 bases at J; junction bases unmatched: 3. This CDR3 comprises 16 residues. DNA of the CDR3: TGTGCCACCAGTGATACCGGGACTAGCGGGGCAGATACGCAGTATTTT. It yields the protein CATSDTGTSGADTQYF.

The chain employs TRBV4-1 and TRBJ2-7, with 8 bases identical to TRBD2. Trimming at V came to 3 bases and at J to 1 base, leaving 14 bases not matched to a gene. Germline CDR1 and CDR2: MGHRA and YSYEKL. This CDR3 contains 18 residues. The CDR3 here is CASSQGAPTTSGSYEQYF. The CDR3 region has the DNA TGCGCCAGCAGCCAGGGTGCCCCTACTACTAGCGGTTCCTACGAGCAGTACTTC.

The V call is TRBV6-6, the J call TRBJ1-4; TRBD1 might be the D (6 bases). The V gene lost 5 bases and the J gene lost 6 bases, with 10 bases spanning the gap. Germline V CDR1 and CDR2: MNHNY, SVGAGI (reference sequence). The CDR3 consists of 13 residues. CDR3 in amino acids: CASSHRADEKLFF. The CDR3 DNA reads as TGTGCCAGCAGTCACAGGGCGGATGAAAAACTGTTTTTT.

J is TRBJ2-7 and V is TRBV14; possibly TRBD2 for D (5 bases). The CDR3 runs 13 residues. Per the germline V gene, CDR1 is SGHDN and CDR2 is FVKESK. V shed 4 bases and J shed 4 bases, with 11 bases lying between them. CDR3 sequence (DNA): TGTGCCAGCAGCCTCGGACTCCCGTACGAGCAGTACTTC. Translated, it gives CASSLGLPYEQYF.

This clone was counted once. This sequence joins TRBV10-3 and TRBJ1-1, with a weak D call TRBD1 (6 bases). Germline lookup yields CDR1 ENHRY and CDR2 SYGVKD. This CDR3 contains 16 residues. Between the trimmed V and J ends, which lost 0 bases and 1 base, there was a span of 12 bases. CDR3 nucleotide sequence: TGTGCCATCAGTGAGTCCATGGGACACTCGAACACTGAAGCTTTCTTT. Translation: CAISESMGHSNTEAFF.

This sequence joins TRBV7-2 and TRBJ1-1; no firm D call. Germline lookup yields CDR1 SGHTA and CDR2 FQGNSA. CDR3 length: 15 amino acids. Between the trimmed V and J ends, which lost 2 bases and 1 base, there was a span of 11 bases. The CDR3 region is CASSLLGGQNTEAFF. Here the CDR3 DNA reads TGTGCCAGCAGCTTATTAGGAGGGCAGAACACTGAAGCTTTCTTT.

The gene calls are TRBV6-5 and TRBJ2-3; 16 nucleotides line up with TRBD2. V shed 4 bases and J 4 bases; nucleotides not matched to a gene: 2. This CDR3 is 16 amino acids long. Germline CDR1 MNHEY, CDR2 SVGAGI. In DNA, the CDR3 is TGTGCCAGCAGTTTGGGACTAGCGGGAGGGTCAGATACGCAGTATTTT. Translation gives CASSLGLAGGSDTQYF.

V and J are TRBV25-1 and TRBJ1-1, with a weak D call TRBD1 (6 bases). Germline loops: CDR1 MGHDK, CDR2 SYGVNS. Trimming removed 5 bases from V and 1 base from J, with 17 bases in between. The CDR3 is 16 residues long. The CDR3, as DNA: TGTGCCAGCAGTCCTACTCGAGGGGGGGCGAACACTGAAGCTTTCTTT. Encoded protein: CASSPTRGGANTEAFF.

This chain connects TRBV9 to TRBJ2-7; the D gene is possibly TRBD1 (5 bases). Per the germline V gene, CDR1 is SGDLS and CDR2 is YYNGEE. The V and J ends lost 0 bases and 6 bases respectively, with 16 bases between them. This CDR3 contains 15 residues. Here the CDR3 reads CASSVEGQGAFEQYF. CDR3 coding DNA: TGTGCCAGCAGCGTAGAAGGCCAGGGCGCTTTCGAGCAGTACTTC. The entire variable domain, with the rest obtained from reference TRBV9 and TRBJ2-7, is as follows: DSGVTQTPKHLITATGQRVTLRCSPRSGDLSVYWYQQSLDQGLQFLIQYYNGEERAKGNILERFSAQQFPDLHSELNLSSLELGDSALYFCASSVEGQGAFEQYFGPGTRLTVT.

V is TRBV28 and J is TRBJ1-2, with D unresolved. The CDR3 is 14 residues long. Germline assignment: CDR1 MDHEN and CDR2 SYDVKM. The V end lost 5 bases, the J end lost 1 base, and 11 bases lay between the germline ends. The CDR3 nucleotides read TGTGCCAGCAGTGACTCGAGAATTAACTATGGCTACACCTTC. Its protein product is CASSDSRINYGYTF.

The chain is built from TRBV10-3 and TRBJ1-1; D is ambiguous. V lost 4 bases and J 8 bases, leaving 11 bases between the germline ends. The germline gives CDR1 ENHRY, CDR2 SYGVKD. The CDR3 is 12 amino acids. The CDR3 DNA reads TGTGCCATCAGTGGGACTCAAATGGAAGCTTTCTTT. Amino acids: CAISGTQMEAFF.

The chain links TRBV4-1 to TRBJ2-5; TRBD2 matches 15 bases. V trimming: 4 bases; J trimming: 10 bases; junction bases outside the gene matches: 7. Germline values: CDR1 MGHRA, CDR2 YSYEKL. The CDR3 sequence is 15 residues long. CDR3 protein: CASSLSPGLAGGQYF. In DNA, the CDR3 is TGCGCCAGCAGCCTCTCACCGGGACTAGCGGGAGGCCAGTACTTC.

The chain's CDR3 is CASSYRRDYHYEQYF. CDR3 bases: TGTGCCAGCAGTTACCGCCGGGACTACCACTACGAGCAGTACTTC. The chain recombines TRBV6-5 with TRBJ2-7; 7 bases agree with TRBD2. There are 15 residues in the CDR3. V shed 2 bases and J 3 bases; nucleotides not matched to a gene: 7. Per the germline V gene, CDR1 is MNHEY and CDR2 is SVGAGI.

This chain links TRBV5-1 with TRBJ2-7, with TRBD2 as a possible D gene (6 bases). This CDR3 is built from 15 residues. The germline CDR1 and CDR2 sequences are SGHRS and YFSETQ. The V and J ends lost 1 base and 0 bases respectively, with 11 bases between them. CDR3 coding DNA: TGCGCCAGCAGCTTGTCGGGAGCTAGCTCCTACGAGCAGTACTTC. Protein: CASSLSGASSYEQYF.

The chain joins TRBV12-3 or TRBV12-4 to TRBJ1-1, with a weak D call TRBD1 (6 bases). The CDR3 sequence is 12 residues long. Trimming left V 2 bases short and J 8 bases short, with 9 bases between. In DNA form, the CDR3 reads TGTGCCAGCAGTTTATCCACAGGGGAAGCTTTCTTT. Translated: CASSLSTGEAFF.

The chain recombines TRBV11-3 with TRBJ1-1, with TRBD1 matching 7 bases. V lost 4 bases and J lost 1; bases outside the gene matches: 6. In germline, CDR1 is SGHNT, CDR2 YENEEA. The CDR3 has 15 amino acids. CDR3 loop: CASSSYRGGNTEAFF. Here the CDR3 DNA reads TGTGCCAGCAGCTCTTACAGGGGCGGGAACACTGAAGCTTTCTTT.